These T cell receptor beta chains were read from a single sample in a study of blood T cell repertoires in COVID-19. TCRdb's copy holds only in-frame clones and misses some; the assay was immunoSEQ multiplex PCR. The sample records some 300,000 clones, 86% being singletons. The material sequenced was peripheral blood. Every receptor here comes from a woman aged 70 to 79 with COVID-19, enrolled during active disease. Each CDR3 is given with its conserved first and last residue. Each record gives: clone size, D gene, J gene, V gene, CDR3 protein, CDR3 DNA. D genes are given only for firm matches. Clone size is not always given. Where it is, it says once, few, many or a class for expanded clones.

abundance: .
d_gene: TRBD2
j_gene: TRBJ2-3
v_gene: TRBV10-3
CDR3aa: CAISGLAGETDTQYF
CDR3nt: TGTGCCATCAGTGGGCTAGCGGGGGAAACAGATACGCAGTATTTT

abundance: .
d_gene: .
j_gene: TRBJ1-4
v_gene: TRBV30
CDR3aa: CAWSIQSSNEKLFF
CDR3nt: TGTGCCTGGAGCATACAGAGTTCGAATGAAAAACTGTTTTTT

abundance: .
d_gene: .
j_gene: TRBJ2-7
v_gene: TRBV7-2
CDR3aa: CASSLTPDRIHF
CDR3nt: TGTGCCAGCAGCTTAACCCCTGACAGGATCCACTTC

abundance: .
d_gene: .
j_gene: TRBJ2-7
v_gene: TRBV21-1
CDR3aa: CASSKRNRVYEQYF
CDR3nt: TGTGCCAGCAGCAAAAGGAACAGGGTCTACGAGCAGTACTTC

abundance: few
d_gene: .
j_gene: TRBJ1-1
v_gene: TRBV5-1
CDR3aa: CASSLLRESGEAFF
CDR3nt: TGCGCCAGCAGCCTTCTTAGGGAGTCGGGCGAAGCTTTCTTT

abundance: once
d_gene: TRBD2
j_gene: TRBJ2-3
v_gene: TRBV4-1
CDR3aa: CASSQASGWGTDTQYF
CDR3nt: TGCGCCAGCAGCCAGGCTAGCGGGTGGGGCACAGATACGCAGTATTTT

abundance: .
d_gene: .
j_gene: TRBJ1-1
v_gene: TRBV29-1
CDR3aa: CSVRNWDTEAFF
CDR3nt: TGCAGCGTGCGGAATTGGGACACTGAAGCTTTCTTT

abundance: once
d_gene: TRBD1
j_gene: TRBJ1-2
v_gene: TRBV15
CDR3aa: CATSRETPTPTGGGYGYTF
CDR3nt: TGTGCCACCAGCAGAGAAACTCCCACACCGACAGGGGGCGGCTATGGCTACACCTTC

abundance: .
d_gene: TRBD1
j_gene: TRBJ2-5
v_gene: TRBV7-2
CDR3aa: CASSPRQGDGETQYF
CDR3nt: TGTGCCAGCAGCCCCCGACAGGGGGATGGGGAGACCCAGTACTTC

abundance: .
d_gene: .
j_gene: TRBJ1-2
v_gene: TRBV29-1
CDR3aa: CSVQSNYGYTF
CDR3nt: TGCAGCGTCCAGTCGAACTATGGCTACACCTTC

abundance: .
d_gene: .
j_gene: TRBJ2-2
v_gene: TRBV5-6
CDR3aa: CASSLGAFFGELFF
CDR3nt: TGTGCCAGCAGCCTGGGGGCGTTCTTCGGGGAGCTGTTTTTT

abundance: .
d_gene: TRBD1
j_gene: TRBJ2-4
v_gene: TRBV5-1
CDR3aa: CASQGDRARGGDIQYF
CDR3nt: TGCGCCAGCCAGGGGGACAGGGCGAGGGGCGGAGACATTCAGTACTTC

abundance: .
d_gene: .
j_gene: TRBJ1-1
v_gene: TRBV25-1
CDR3aa: CASHNSRMNTEAFF
CDR3nt: TGTGCCAGCCATAATTCGCGGATGAACACTGAAGCTTTCTTT

abundance: .
d_gene: TRBD1
j_gene: TRBJ1-4
v_gene: TRBV7-9
CDR3aa: CASSLPGGNEKLFF
CDR3nt: TGTGCCAGCAGCTTACCAGGGGGCAATGAAAAACTGTTTTTT

abundance: many
d_gene: TRBD2
j_gene: TRBJ2-2
v_gene: TRBV3-1/TRBV3-2
CDR3aa: CASSFGGARTGELFF
CDR3nt: TGTGCCAGCAGCTTCGGGGGGGCCAGAACCGGGGAGCTGTTTTTT

abundance: .
d_gene: TRBD2
j_gene: TRBJ2-5
v_gene: TRBV9
CDR3aa: CASSRTSGGGETQYF
CDR3nt: TGTGCCAGCAGCCGGACTAGCGGGGGCGGAGAGACCCAGTACTTC

abundance: .
d_gene: TRBD1
j_gene: TRBJ2-7
v_gene: TRBV5-8
CDR3aa: CASSRGTGAPGEQYF
CDR3nt: TGTGCCAGCAGCAGGGGTACAGGGGCCCCGGGGGAGCAGTACTTC

abundance: .
d_gene: .
j_gene: TRBJ1-1
v_gene: TRBV9
CDR3aa: CASSVDGGWGTEAFF
CDR3nt: TGTGCCAGCAGCGTAGATGGAGGGTGGGGGACTGAAGCTTTCTTT

abundance: .
d_gene: .
j_gene: TRBJ1-6
v_gene: TRBV10-3
CDR3aa: CAIEPGDGSPLHF
CDR3nt: TGTGCCATCGAACCGGGGGATGGGTCACCCCTCCACTTT

abundance: .
d_gene: TRBD1
j_gene: TRBJ2-1
v_gene: TRBV27
CDR3aa: CASSLLQGNEQFF
CDR3nt: TGTGCCAGCAGTTTATTACAGGGGAATGAGCAGTTCTTC

abundance: .
d_gene: TRBD2
j_gene: TRBJ2-3
v_gene: TRBV11-2
CDR3aa: CASSLGSSGGAQYF
CDR3nt: TGTGCCAGCAGCTTGGGCTCTAGCGGGGGGGCCCAGTATTTT

abundance: .
d_gene: TRBD1
j_gene: TRBJ1-2
v_gene: TRBV9
CDR3aa: CASSVGQAIYGYTF
CDR3nt: TGTGCCAGCAGCGTCGGACAGGCGATCTATGGCTACACCTTC

abundance: .
d_gene: .
j_gene: TRBJ1-2
v_gene: TRBV21-1
CDR3aa: CASSKRGSRGRYYGYTF
CDR3nt: TGTGCCAGCAGCAAACGGGGAAGCAGGGGGCGATACTATGGCTACACCTTC

abundance: .
d_gene: TRBD1
j_gene: TRBJ2-7
v_gene: TRBV27
CDR3aa: CASMKETGGFYEQYF
CDR3nt: TGTGCCAGCATGAAGGAAACAGGGGGCTTCTACGAGCAGTACTTC

abundance: .
d_gene: .
j_gene: TRBJ1-5
v_gene: TRBV6-1
CDR3aa: CASSGEGAGLNQPQHF
CDR3nt: TGTGCCAGCAGTGGGGAGGGAGCGGGGTTGAATCAGCCCCAGCATTTT

abundance: .
d_gene: TRBD1
j_gene: TRBJ1-2
v_gene: TRBV7-8
CDR3aa: CASSLIGGSGYGYTF
CDR3nt: TGTGCCAGCAGCTTAATAGGGGGCTCGGGCTATGGCTACACCTTC

abundance: .
d_gene: TRBD2
j_gene: TRBJ2-7
v_gene: TRBV7-9
CDR3aa: CASSSASGGARNEQYF
CDR3nt: TGTGCCAGCAGCTCAGCTAGCGGGGGGGCCCGGAACGAGCAGTACTTC

abundance: .
d_gene: .
j_gene: TRBJ2-1
v_gene: TRBV3-1/TRBV3-2
CDR3aa: CASSQDSGQRGFYNEQFF
CDR3nt: TGTGCCAGCAGCCAAGATTCGGGCCAGAGAGGGTTCTACAATGAGCAGTTCTTC

abundance: few
d_gene: .
j_gene: TRBJ2-5
v_gene: TRBV7-8
CDR3aa: CASSLARETQYF
CDR3nt: TGTGCCAGCAGCTTAGCGCGGGAGACCCAGTACTTC

abundance: .
d_gene: .
j_gene: TRBJ1-5
v_gene: TRBV7-2
CDR3aa: CASSSSPDQPQHF
CDR3nt: TGTGCCAGCAGTTCCTCCCCAGATCAGCCCCAGCATTTT

abundance: .
d_gene: .
j_gene: TRBJ2-3
v_gene: TRBV10-3
CDR3aa: CAISDDGETDTQYF
CDR3nt: TGTGCCATCAGTGATGACGGAGAAACAGATACGCAGTATTTT

abundance: .
d_gene: .
j_gene: TRBJ1-1
v_gene: TRBV27
CDR3aa: CASRSFQGNTEAFF
CDR3nt: TGTGCCAGCAGATCTTTCCAGGGGAACACTGAAGCTTTCTTT

abundance: .
d_gene: TRBD1
j_gene: TRBJ1-2
v_gene: TRBV5-4
CDR3aa: CASSWTGENGYTF
CDR3nt: TGTGCCAGCAGCTGGACAGGGGAAAATGGCTACACCTTC

abundance: .
d_gene: .
j_gene: TRBJ1-1
v_gene: TRBV10-3
CDR3aa: CAISVAGETEAFF
CDR3nt: TGTGCCATCAGTGTTGCGGGGGAGACTGAAGCTTTCTTT

abundance: .
d_gene: .
j_gene: TRBJ1-1
v_gene: TRBV24-1
CDR3aa: CATSDLNGGKATEAFF
CDR3nt: TGTGCCACCAGTGATTTGAACGGGGGGAAGGCGACTGAAGCTTTCTTT

abundance: .
d_gene: .
j_gene: TRBJ1-1
v_gene: TRBV9
CDR3aa: CASSVRPGNTEAFF
CDR3nt: TGTGCCAGCAGCGTCCGCCCGGGGAACACTGAAGCTTTCTTT

abundance: few
d_gene: .
j_gene: TRBJ2-2
v_gene: TRBV9
CDR3aa: CASSVEGSGDTGELFF
CDR3nt: TGTGCCAGCAGCGTAGAGGGCAGCGGAGACACCGGGGAGCTGTTTTTT

abundance: .
d_gene: TRBD2
j_gene: TRBJ2-1
v_gene: TRBV5-6
CDR3aa: CASSPIGLAYYNEQFF
CDR3nt: TGTGCCAGCAGCCCTATAGGACTAGCGTATTACAATGAGCAGTTCTTC

abundance: .
d_gene: .
j_gene: TRBJ1-6
v_gene: TRBV5-6
CDR3aa: CASSSVFSYNSPLHF
CDR3nt: TGTGCCAGCAGCTCCGTTTTCTCCTATAATTCACCCCTCCACTTT

abundance: .
d_gene: .
j_gene: TRBJ2-7
v_gene: TRBV3-1/TRBV3-2
CDR3aa: CASSQEVGSYEQYF
CDR3nt: TGTGCCAGCAGCCAAGAGGTCGGTTCCTACGAGCAGTACTTC

abundance: .
d_gene: TRBD2
j_gene: TRBJ2-5
v_gene: TRBV3-1/TRBV3-2
CDR3aa: CASSLGLGVTQYF
CDR3nt: TGTGCCAGCAGCCTTGGACTAGGCGTGACCCAGTACTTC

abundance: .
d_gene: .
j_gene: TRBJ1-2
v_gene: TRBV24-1
CDR3aa: CATERVPNYGYTF
CDR3nt: TGTGCCACCGAGAGAGTGCCTAACTATGGCTACACCTTC

abundance: .
d_gene: TRBD1
j_gene: TRBJ1-1
v_gene: TRBV5-1
CDR3aa: CASSLAFGTGFF
CDR3nt: TGCGCCAGCAGCTTAGCATTTGGGACAGGCTTCTTT

abundance: .
d_gene: TRBD2
j_gene: TRBJ2-1
v_gene: TRBV24-1
CDR3aa: CATSRAGGPGEQFF
CDR3nt: TGTGCCACCAGTCGAGCGGGGGGGCCTGGCGAGCAGTTCTTC

abundance: .
d_gene: TRBD1
j_gene: TRBJ2-5
v_gene: TRBV10-3
CDR3aa: CAISEGVTGGIAETQYF
CDR3nt: TGTGCCATCAGTGAGGGGGTCACAGGGGGTATAGCAGAGACCCAGTACTTC

abundance: .
d_gene: TRBD1
j_gene: TRBJ2-7
v_gene: TRBV2
CDR3aa: CASIKGALVYEQYF
CDR3nt: TGTGCCAGCATAAAGGGGGCGTTAGTTTACGAGCAGTACTTC

abundance: many
d_gene: TRBD1
j_gene: TRBJ1-5
v_gene: TRBV24-1
CDR3aa: CATSGGQGGQPQHF
CDR3nt: TGTGCCACCAGTGGAGGACAGGGAGGCCAGCCCCAGCATTTT